This T cell receptor (beta chain) derives from a study of CD8 T cells in Susac syndrome. An input of about 0.5 to 1 ug of RNA was subjected to reverse transcription using random hexamers. TCRdb redid the calling of the immunoSEQ multiplex PCR reads with MiXCR, one entry per CDR3 protein. The sample has around 80,000 distinct CDR3 sequences; approximately 95% are singletons. Germline V gene data show CDR1 as SGHAT and CDR2 as FQDESV (reference sequence). This CDR3 comprises 17 residues. The junction had 10 bases not matched to a gene; V was cut back by 1 base and J by 4 bases. Sequenced input: CD8+ T cells from PBMCs. The clonotype comes from a human donor with Susac syndrome. The chain employs TRBV11-1 and TRBJ2-1; 7 bases fit TRBD2. CDR3 coding DNA: TGTGCCAGCAGCTTAGGTTTACGACTAGCTGGTTACAATGAGCAGTTCTTC. Its translation is CASSLGLRLAGYNEQFF.